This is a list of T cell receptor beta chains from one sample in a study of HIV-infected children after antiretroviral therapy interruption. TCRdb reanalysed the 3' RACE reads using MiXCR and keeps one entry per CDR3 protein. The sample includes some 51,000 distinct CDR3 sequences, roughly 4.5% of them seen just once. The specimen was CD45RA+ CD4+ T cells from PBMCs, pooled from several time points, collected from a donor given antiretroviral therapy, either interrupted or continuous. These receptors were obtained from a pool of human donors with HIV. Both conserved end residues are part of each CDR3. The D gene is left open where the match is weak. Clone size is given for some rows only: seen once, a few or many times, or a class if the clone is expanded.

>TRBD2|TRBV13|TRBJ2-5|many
CASSSLAGAQETQYF
TGTGCCAGCAGCTCTCTAGCGGGGGCACAAGAGACCCAGTACTTC
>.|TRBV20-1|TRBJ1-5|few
CSARTDSNQPQHF
TGCAGTGCTAGAACGGATAGCAATCAGCCCCAGCATTTT
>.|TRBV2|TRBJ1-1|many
CASSMTGPRNTEAFF
TGTGCCAGCAGTATGACCGGACCGAGGAACACTGAAGCTTTCTTT
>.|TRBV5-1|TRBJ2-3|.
CASSLDKPDTLFTDTQYF
TGCGCCAGCAGCTTGGATAAACCGGACACCCTTTTCACAGATACGCAGTATTTT
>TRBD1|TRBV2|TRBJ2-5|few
CASSAGTGGEETQYF
TGTGCCAGCAGTGCGGGGACAGGGGGCGAGGAGACCCAGTACTTC
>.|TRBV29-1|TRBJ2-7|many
CSVQGLGSYEQYF
TGCAGCGTTCAAGGTCTAGGGTCCTACGAGCAGTACTTC
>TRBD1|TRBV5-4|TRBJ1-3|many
CASSPDRGVGNTIYF
TGTGCCAGCAGCCCGGACAGGGGAGTTGGAAACACCATATATTTT
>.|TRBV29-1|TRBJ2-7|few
CSVETDPTYEQYF
TGCAGCGTTGAGACAGACCCTACCTACGAGCAGTACTTC
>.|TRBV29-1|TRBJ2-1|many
CSVDKNTYNEQFF
TGCAGCGTTGATAAGAATACCTACAATGAGCAGTTCTTC
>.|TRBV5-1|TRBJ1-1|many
CASSGSLNTEAFF
TGCGCCAGCAGCGGGTCGCTGAACACTGAAGCTTTCTTT
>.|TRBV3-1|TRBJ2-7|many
CASSQDDRTFREQYF
TGTGCCAGCAGCCAAGATGACAGGACCTTTCGCGAGCAGTACTTC
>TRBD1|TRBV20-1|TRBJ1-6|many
CSARFRTGGNSPLHF
TGCAGTGCTAGATTCCGGACAGGGGGCAATTCACCCCTCCACTTT
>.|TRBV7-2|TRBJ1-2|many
CASSLVVYGYTF
TGTGCCAGCAGCTTAGTGGTCTATGGCTACACCTTC
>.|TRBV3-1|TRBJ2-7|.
CASSQGRGWSYEQYF
TGTGCCAGCAGCCAAGGTCGGGGGTGGTCCTACGAGCAGTACTTC
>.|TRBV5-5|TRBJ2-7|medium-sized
CASRSMKGEYEQYF
TGTGCCAGCAGGTCAATGAAGGGAGAGTACGAGCAGTACTTC
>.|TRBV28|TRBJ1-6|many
CASSSQGNSPLHF
TGTGCCAGCAGTTCCCAAGGCAATTCACCCCTCCACTTT
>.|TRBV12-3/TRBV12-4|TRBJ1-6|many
CASRRGDNSPLHF
TGTGCCAGCAGGAGGGGGGATAATTCACCCCTCCACTTT
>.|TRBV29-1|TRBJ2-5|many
CSVVPPLFEGETQYF
TGCAGCGTTGTGCCTCCCCTATTCGAGGGGGAGACCCAGTACTTC
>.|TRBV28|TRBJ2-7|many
CASSSGQLATLQYF
TGTGCCAGCAGTTCCGGCCAGCTGGCTACCCTACAGTACTTC
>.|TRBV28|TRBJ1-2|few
CASNGRESNYGYTF
TGTGCCAGCAACGGACGGGAGTCTAACTATGGCTACACCTTC
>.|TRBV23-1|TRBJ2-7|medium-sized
CASRLDAFYEQYF
TGCGCCAGCAGACTTGACGCCTTCTACGAGCAGTACTTC
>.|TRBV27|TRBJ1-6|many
CASSLLRGAENSPLHF
TGTGCCAGCAGTTTATTGCGGGGGGCGGAGAATTCACCCCTCCACTTT
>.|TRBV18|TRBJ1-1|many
CASSPQGFEAFF
TGTGCCAGCTCACCACAGGGATTTGAAGCTTTCTTT
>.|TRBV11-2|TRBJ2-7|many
CASSLGVHEQYF
TGTGCCAGCAGCTTAGGGGTCCACGAGCAGTACTTC
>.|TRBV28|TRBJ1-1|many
CASRNPYGAFF
TGTGCCAGCCGAAACCCCTACGGAGCTTTCTTT
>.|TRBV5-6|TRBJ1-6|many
CASSLRGTNNSPLHF
TGTGCCAGCAGCTTAAGAGGGACCAATAATTCACCCCTCCACTTT
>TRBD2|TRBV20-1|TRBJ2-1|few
CSAPLAGGQNEQFF
TGCAGTGCCCCACTAGCGGGGGGGCAAAATGAGCAGTTCTTC
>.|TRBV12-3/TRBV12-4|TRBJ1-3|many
CASSYGEGRGSGNTIYF
TGTGCCAGCAGTTACGGGGAGGGCCGGGGATCTGGAAACACCATATATTTT
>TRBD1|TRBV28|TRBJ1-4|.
CASSTRGHEKLFF
TGTGCCAGCAGTACCAGGGGGCATGAAAAACTGTTTTTT